One and the same sample provided the 23 T cell receptor beta chains below, sequenced in a study of CD4 T cells in relation to SARS-CoV-2 and coronaviruses. Antigens of these TCRs are unknown. The assay was immunoSEQ multiplex PCR, and TCRdb's table has in-frame clones only and misses some. The repertoire holds about 21,000 clones, with just under 75% as singletons. The unexposed donors gave CD4+ T cells in about 2011-2018, prior to COVID-19. The cells were cultured for roughly 11 days before CD4+ T cells were isolated. The material sequenced was CD4+ T cells from PBMCs, cultured in vitro. Receptors originate from a human donor in good health.

This clone was counted between two and nine times. This chain connects TRBV5-6 to TRBJ1-3, with D maybe TRBD1 (5 bases). The germline gives CDR1 SGHDT, CDR2 YYEEEE. Trimming cost V 3 bases and J 2 bases, with 15 bases left between them. This CDR3 has 16 residues. CDR3 sequence: CASSSLQGDAGNTIYF. The DNA of the CDR3 is TGTGCCAGCAGCTCGCTCCAGGGCGATGCTGGAAACACCATATATTTT.

The chain uses TRBV6-1 and TRBJ2-5; 12 bases map to TRBD2. Trimming cost V 4 bases and J 4 bases; bases outside gene matches: 7. Germline V gene data show CDR1 as MNHNS and CDR2 as SASEGT. This CDR3 has 16 residues. The CDR3 reads CASSGKLAGGGETQYF. CDR3 in DNA: TGTGCCAGCAGTGGGAAACTAGCGGGGGGTGGAGAGACCCAGTACTTC.

The chain uses TRBV18 and TRBJ2-3; 9 nucleotides align to TRBD2. The CDR3 extends over 15 amino acids. Per germline, CDR1 KGHSH and CDR2 LQKENI. With V trimmed by 4 bases and J by 2 bases, 4 bases remained unmatched. The CDR3 coding sequence is TGTGCCAGCTCACTAGGACTAGCGCTCACAGATACGCAGTATTTT. Its translation is CASSLGLALTDTQYF.

This clone appeared a few times. V gene TRBV7-9 combines with J gene TRBJ2-1; a weak D match, TRBD2 (5 bases). The CDR3 covers 17 residues. Trimming removed 1 base at V and 5 bases at J, with 18 bases between. The germline V gene encodes CDR1 SEHNR and CDR2 FQNEAQ (reference sequence). CDR3 loop: CASSLEPDFFRDNEQFF. In nucleotides, the CDR3 is TGTGCCAGCAGCTTAGAGCCGGACTTTTTTAGGGACAATGAGCAGTTCTTC.

V usage is TRBV7-2 and J usage is TRBJ2-1; D might be TRBD1 (6 bases). V dropped 5 bases and J dropped 5 bases, with 10 bases sitting between them. Germline assignment: CDR1 SGHTA and CDR2 FQGNSA. The CDR3 is made up of 13 amino acids. The CDR3 bases are TGTGCCAGCAGCCGCGGACAGAACAATGAGCAGTTCTTC. Translation gives CASSRGQNNEQFF.

The chain recombines TRBV10-3 with TRBJ2-3; tentative D call: TRBD1 (5 bases). The V and J ends lost 2 bases and 4 bases respectively, with 10 bases between them. This CDR3 comprises 14 residues. Germline CDR1 ENHRY, CDR2 SYGVKD. CDR3 protein: CAISEVRGADTQYF. The CDR3 DNA reads TGTGCCATCAGTGAGGTTAGGGGCGCAGATACGCAGTATTTT.

The chain recombines TRBV12-5 with TRBJ1-1, with a possible D match to TRBD1 (6 bases). The CDR3 loop spans 15 amino acids. Germline loops: CDR1 LGHNT, CDR2 FRNRAP. Trimming removed 1 base from V and 4 bases from J, with 13 bases in between. The CDR3: CASGLGGRGSTEAFF. DNA for the CDR3: TGTGCTAGTGGTTTGGGGGGGCGGGGGTCCACTGAAGCTTTCTTT.

This rearrangement joins TRBV2 to TRBJ2-5, with D perhaps matching TRBD1 (6 bases). Germline V gene lookup returns CDR1 SNHLY and CDR2 FYNNEI. Trimming took 2 bases from V and 2 from J, leaving 9 bases between them. This CDR3 is 14 amino acids long. The CDR3 coding sequence is TGTGCCAGCAGTGAATTTACAGGGCAAGAGACCCAGTACTTC. It translates to CASSEFTGQETQYF.

This chain uses TRBV7-2 with TRBJ2-2, with D possibly called TRBD1 or TRBD2 (5 bases each). V gave up 5 bases and J gave up 2 bases, with 18 bases separating them. This CDR3 spans 17 amino acids. Germline V lookup: CDR1 SGHTA, CDR2 FQGNSA. The CDR3, as DNA: TGTGCCAGCAGCCCAGGGCTGGGGGACCCTAACACCGGGGAGCTGTTTTTT. Protein: CASSPGLGDPNTGELFF.

V gene TRBV11-2 combines with J gene TRBJ1-5, with unresolved D. Germline lookup yields CDR1 SGHAT and CDR2 FQNNGV. Trimming took 5 bases from V and 2 from J, leaving 13 bases between them. The CDR3 has 15 residues. CDR3: CASSLGPDGNQPQHF. The CDR3 DNA is TGTGCCAGCAGCCTAGGGCCCGACGGCAATCAGCCCCAGCATTTT.

V and J are TRBV3-1 (or the pseudogene TRBV3-2) and TRBJ2-3; 8 bases align to TRBD2. CDR3 size: 17 residues. Germline lookup yields CDR1 LGHDT and CDR2 YNNKEL (reference sequence). J gave up 6 bases and V 5 bases, and 16 bases lay outside the gene matches. The CDR3 coding sequence is TGTGCCAGCAGCGGGCGGGGGCCAGCGGGAGAATCGGATACGCAGTATTTT. Its translation is CASSGRGPAGESDTQYF.

This rearrangement joins TRBV18 to TRBJ2-6; 12 positions agree with TRBD1. Germline V gives CDR1 KGHSH, CDR2 LQKENI. V shed 2 bases and J 0 bases; nucleotides not matched to a gene: 5. This CDR3 is 19 amino acids long. The CDR3 DNA follows: TGTGCCAGCTCACCAGGGACAGGGGGCGACAGCTCTGGGGCCAACGTCCTGACTTTC. Protein: CASSPGTGGDSSGANVLTF.

The V gene is TRBV7-8, the J gene TRBJ2-3; TRBD2 aligns across 7 bases. This CDR3 is 17 amino acids long. Germline CDR1 is SGHVS and CDR2 is FQNEAQ. Trimming at V came to 1 base and at J to 3 bases, leaving 10 bases not matched to a gene. The CDR3 is CASSLGTTSFWTDTQYF. As DNA, the CDR3 is TGTGCCAGCAGCTTAGGCACGACTAGCTTTTGGACAGATACGCAGTATTTT. Variable domain in full (rest from reference TRBV7-8 and TRBJ2-3): GAGVSQSPRYKVAKRGQDVALRCDPISGHVSLFWYQQALGQGPEFLTYFQNEAQLDKSGLPSDRFFAERPEGSVSTLKIQRTQQEDSAVYLCASSLGTTSFWTDTQYFGPGTRLTVL.

This clone was observed once. The chain combines TRBV3-1 (or the pseudogene TRBV3-2) with TRBJ1-3; D gene unclear. The CDR3 loop spans 14 amino acids. V gave up 2 bases and J gave up 0 bases, with 5 bases separating them. Germline values: CDR1 LGHDT, CDR2 YNNKEL (reference sequence). CDR3: CASSQKNSGNTIYF. The CDR3 nucleotides read TGTGCCAGCAGCCAAAAAAACTCTGGAAACACCATATATTTT.

The chain recombines TRBV12-3 or TRBV12-4 with TRBJ2-5; D is undetermined. Between the trimmed V and J ends, which lost 1 base and 2 bases, there was a span of 5 bases. The CDR3 covers 13 residues. DNA for the CDR3: TGTGCCAGCAGTTTAGGCCAGCAAGAGACCCAGTACTTC. It encodes CASSLGQQETQYF.

The gene calls are TRBV3-1 (or the pseudogene TRBV3-2) and TRBJ2-7, with D possibly being TRBD1 (5 bases). The CDR3 contains 14 residues. V was shortened by 3 bases and J by 2 bases, with 11 bases between the two germline ends. Germline lookup yields CDR1 LGHDT and CDR2 YNNKEL (reference sequence). The CDR3 reads CASSHSTATYEQYF. DNA of the CDR3: TGTGCCAGCAGCCATTCGACAGCAACCTACGAGCAGTACTTC.

The rearrangement uses TRBV5-8 and TRBJ2-3, with D possibly matching TRBD1 (6 bases). This CDR3 has 16 amino acids. V lost 2 bases to trimming and J lost 0 bases, with 13 bases between them. Germline loops: CDR1 SGHTS, CDR2 YDEGEE. The CDR3 DNA reads TGTGCCAGCAGCTTATTCACAGGGTTTAGCACAGATACGCAGTATTTT. It yields the protein CASSLFTGFSTDTQYF.

This clone turned up a few times. The chain couples TRBV9 to TRBJ2-1; TRBD2 matches 12 bases. The germline CDR1 and CDR2 sequences are SGDLS and YYNGEE. This CDR3 is 14 amino acids long. J lost 10 bases, V lost 3 bases, and 5 bases had no gene match. The chain's CDR3 is CASSASGRAGEQFF. CDR3 DNA sequence: TGTGCCAGCAGCGCTAGCGGGAGGGCCGGGGAGCAGTTCTTC.

The chain couples TRBV2 to TRBJ2-5, with 7 bases matching TRBD2. Germline CDR1 and CDR2: SNHLY and FYNNEI. This CDR3 contains 14 residues. The V segment lost 6 bases and the J segment 1 base; nucleotides outside the gene matches: 5. CDR3 nucleotide sequence: TGTGCCAGCAGCCCGGGACTACCCCAAGAGACCCAGTACTTC. It codes for CASSPGLPQETQYF.

The genes are TRBV5-1 and TRBJ2-7, with 10 bases lining up with TRBD1. V shed 4 bases and J 2 bases; nucleotides not matched to a gene: 6. The CDR3 is 15 amino acids. Germline V gives CDR1 SGHRS, CDR2 YFSETQ. CDR3 loop: CASSVSTGGAYEQYF. Here the CDR3 DNA reads TGCGCCAGCAGCGTTTCGACAGGGGGCGCCTACGAGCAGTACTTC. The full variable domain, with the rest looked up from reference TRBV5-1 and TRBJ2-7, is KAGVTQTPRYLIKTRGQQVTLSCSPISGHRSVSWYQQTPGQGLQFLFEYFSETQRNKGNFPGRFSGRQFSNSRSEMNVSTLELGDSALYLCASSVSTGGAYEQYFGPGTRLTVT.

The chain employs TRBV5-4 and TRBJ2-3, with D unclear. The CDR3 covers 13 residues. The germline V gene encodes CDR1 SGHNT and CDR2 YYREEE (reference sequence). V lost 6 bases and J lost 8, with 16 bases in between. CDR3 loop: CASTTTSASTQYF. The CDR3 DNA sequence: TGTGCCAGCACCACCACGAGTGCCAGTACGCAGTATTTT.

The genes are TRBV5-6 and TRBJ1-1; TRBD1 matches 9 bases. CDR1 SGHDT and CDR2 YYEEEE come from the germline V gene. J gave up 2 bases and V 6 bases, and 5 bases lay outside the gene matches. This CDR3 is 14 amino acids long. CDR3 DNA: TGTGCCAGCACCTGGGACAGGGCCAACACTGAAGCTTTCTTT. Translating gives CASTWDRANTEAFF.

V is TRBV7-2 and J is TRBJ2-2; possibly TRBD1 for D (5 bases). This CDR3 comprises 15 residues. Germline lookup yields CDR1 SGHTA and CDR2 FQGNSA. V dropped 2 bases and J dropped 2 bases, with 9 bases sitting between them. In DNA form, the CDR3 reads TGTGCCAGCAGCTTAAGGACAAGTAACACCGGGGAGCTGTTTTTT. It translates to CASSLRTSNTGELFF.